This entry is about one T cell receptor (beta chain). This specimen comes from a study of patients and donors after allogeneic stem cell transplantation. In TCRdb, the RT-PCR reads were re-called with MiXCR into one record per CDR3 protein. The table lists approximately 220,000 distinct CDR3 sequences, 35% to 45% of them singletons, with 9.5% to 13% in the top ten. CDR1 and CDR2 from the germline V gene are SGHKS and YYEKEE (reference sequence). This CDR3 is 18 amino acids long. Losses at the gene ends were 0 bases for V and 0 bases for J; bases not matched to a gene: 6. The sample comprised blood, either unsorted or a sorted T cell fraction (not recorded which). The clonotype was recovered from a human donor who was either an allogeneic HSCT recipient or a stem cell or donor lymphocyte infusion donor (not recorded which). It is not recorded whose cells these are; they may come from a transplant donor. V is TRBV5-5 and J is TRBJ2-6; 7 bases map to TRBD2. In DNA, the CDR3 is TGTGCCAGCAGCTTGGTGGTAGCGGGCCACTCTGGGGCCAACGTCCTGACTTTC. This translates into CASSLVVAGHSGANVLTF.